A single sample gave rise to the 4 T cell receptor beta chains below, sequenced in a study of blood T cells in healthy people across ages. A sample-barcoded 5' primer and a J-beta primer mix were used in a second PCR of about 6 to 11 cycles. TCRdb used MiXCR to reprocess the 5' RACE reads, holding one entry per CDR3 protein. The sample carries some 1.5 million distinct CDR3 sequences, roughly 27% recorded once. Sequencing used blood. These TCRs come from a woman in her 30s in good health.

This sequence joins TRBV30 and TRBJ1-4; D might be TRBD1 (6 bases). The V end was cut by 1 base, the J end by 5 bases, with 14 bases between. CDR1 is GTSNPN, CDR2 SVGIG, per germline (reference sequence). CDR3 length: 15 amino acids. The CDR3 DNA follows: TGTGCCTGGAGTGCGGGACAAGGGGGGAATGAAAAACTGTTTTTT. This gives the protein CAWSAGQGGNEKLFF.

There are a few counts of this clonotype. The rearrangement uses TRBV5-1 and TRBJ2-1; TRBD2 matches 15 bases. The CDR3 extends over 14 amino acids. The V segment lost 5 bases and the J segment 11 bases; nucleotides outside the gene matches: 5. Per the germline V gene, CDR1 is SGHRS and CDR2 is YFSETQ. CDR3 sequence reads: CASRGLAGGQQQFF. The DNA of the CDR3 is TGCGCCAGCAGAGGACTAGCGGGGGGGCAACAGCAGTTCTTC.

In the case of this clonotype: A read error is likely, as this CDR3 ends without the conserved phenylalanine or tryptophan. The chain joins TRBV5-1 to TRBJ2-6; 12 positions agree with TRBD1. The germline CDR1 and CDR2 sequences are SGHRS and YFSETQ. The junction had 5 bases not matched to a gene; V was cut back by 3 bases and J by 4 bases. CDR3 size: 17 residues. The CDR3 region is CASSSGTGGAGANVLTC. In DNA, the CDR3 is TGCGCCAGCAGCTCCGGGACAGGGGGCGCGGGGGCCAACGTCCTGACTTGC.

In regard to this clonotype: A single base separates this from a much larger clone, so it may be a read error. The chain uses TRBV3-1 and TRBJ2-7, with D maybe TRBD2 (6 bases). The germline V and J ends were trimmed by 0 bases and 6 bases, with 18 bases remaining between them. The CDR3 has 16 amino acids. Germline V CDR1 and CDR2: LGHDT, YNNKEL (reference sequence). DNA for the CDR3: TGTGCCAGCAGCCAAGATTGGGCGGGAACCCTAATCGAGCAGTACTTC. Translating it yields CASSQDWAGTLIEQYF.